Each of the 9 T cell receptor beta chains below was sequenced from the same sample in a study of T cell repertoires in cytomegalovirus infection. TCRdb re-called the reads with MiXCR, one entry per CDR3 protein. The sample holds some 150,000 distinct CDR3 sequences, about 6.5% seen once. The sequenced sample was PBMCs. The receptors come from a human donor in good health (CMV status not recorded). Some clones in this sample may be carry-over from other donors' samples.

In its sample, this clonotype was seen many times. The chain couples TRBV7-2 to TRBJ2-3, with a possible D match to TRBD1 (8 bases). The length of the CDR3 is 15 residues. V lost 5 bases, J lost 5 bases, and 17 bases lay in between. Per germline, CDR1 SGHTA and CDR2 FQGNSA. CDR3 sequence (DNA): TGTGCCAGCAGCGAAGCAGGGGGCGGGGGAGATACGCAGTATTTT. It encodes CASSEAGGGGDTQYF. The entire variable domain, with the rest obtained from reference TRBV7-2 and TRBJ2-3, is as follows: GAGVSQSPSNKVTEKGKDVELRCDPISGHTALYWYRQSLGQGLEFLIYFQGNSAPDKSGLPSDRFSAERTGGSVSTLTIQRTQQEDSAVYLCASSEAGGGGDTQYFGPGTRLTVL.

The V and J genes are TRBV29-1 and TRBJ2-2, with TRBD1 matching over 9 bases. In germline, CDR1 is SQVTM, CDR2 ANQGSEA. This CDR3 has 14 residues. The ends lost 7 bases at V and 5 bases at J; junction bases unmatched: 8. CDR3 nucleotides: TGCAGCGCTAAAACCGGGACAGGGACCGGGGAGCTGTTTTTT. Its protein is CSAKTGTGTGELFF.

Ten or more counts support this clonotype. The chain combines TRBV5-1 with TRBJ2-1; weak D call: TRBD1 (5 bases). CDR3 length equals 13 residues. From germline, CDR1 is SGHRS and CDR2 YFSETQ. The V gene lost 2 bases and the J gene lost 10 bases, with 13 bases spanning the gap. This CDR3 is CASSFQGPTEQFF. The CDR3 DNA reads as TGCGCCAGCAGCTTCCAGGGCCCCACCGAGCAGTTCTTC.

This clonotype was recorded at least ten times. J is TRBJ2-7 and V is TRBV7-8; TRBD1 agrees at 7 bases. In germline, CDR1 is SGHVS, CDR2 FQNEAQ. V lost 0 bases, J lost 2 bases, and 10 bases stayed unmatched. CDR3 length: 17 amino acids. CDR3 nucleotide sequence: TGTGCCAGCAGCTTAGCGTACAGGGGTCTTAGGGCCTACGAGCAGTACTTC. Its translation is CASSLAYRGLRAYEQYF.

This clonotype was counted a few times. In DNA, the CDR3 is TGTGCCAGCAGAGCGGCCGGGACAGGGGGTCCCGGGGAGCTGTTTTTT. As protein: CASRAAGTGGPGELFF. This chain connects TRBV6-2 or TRBV6-3 to TRBJ2-2; 11 bases align to TRBD1. V lost 6 bases to trimming and J lost 6 bases; unmatched junction nucleotides: 9. This CDR3 is built from 16 residues. Germline CDR1 and CDR2: MNHEY and SVGEGT.

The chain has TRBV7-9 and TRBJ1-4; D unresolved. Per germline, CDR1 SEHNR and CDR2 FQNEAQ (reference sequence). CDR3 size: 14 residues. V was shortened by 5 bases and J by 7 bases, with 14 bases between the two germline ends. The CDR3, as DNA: TGTGCCAGCAGCCTTGGCGGGCTGGGTGAAAAACTGTTTTTT. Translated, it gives CASSLGGLGEKLFF.

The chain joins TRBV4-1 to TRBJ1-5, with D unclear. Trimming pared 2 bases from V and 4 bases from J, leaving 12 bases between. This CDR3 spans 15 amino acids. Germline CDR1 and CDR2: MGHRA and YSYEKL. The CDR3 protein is CASSQFMGGNQPQHF. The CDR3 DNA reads TGCGCCAGCAGCCAATTTATGGGTGGGAATCAGCCCCAGCATTTT.

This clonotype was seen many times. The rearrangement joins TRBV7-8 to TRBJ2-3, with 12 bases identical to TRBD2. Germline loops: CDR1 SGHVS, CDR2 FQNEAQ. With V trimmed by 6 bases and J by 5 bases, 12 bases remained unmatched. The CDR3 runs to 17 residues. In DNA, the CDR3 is TGTGCCAGCAGTCTATTGGGACTAGCGGGCCGGCAAGATACGCAGTATTTT. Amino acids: CASSLLGLAGRQDTQYF.

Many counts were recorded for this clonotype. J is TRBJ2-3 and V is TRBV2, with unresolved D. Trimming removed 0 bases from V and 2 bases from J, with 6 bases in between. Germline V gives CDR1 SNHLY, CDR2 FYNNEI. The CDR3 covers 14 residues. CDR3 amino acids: CASSEARHTDTQYF. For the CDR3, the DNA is TGTGCCAGCAGTGAAGCTCGACACACAGATACGCAGTATTTT.